This T cell receptor beta chain was documented in a study of beta chain features in type 1 diabetes. Study observations and caveats: All four CD4+ subsets of Type 1 diabetes patients contained TCRB CDR3s that were moderately but significantly shorter.

Expressed TCRB transcripts were sequenced after all isolated RNA was converted to cDNA. About 3.7 million reads on average were seen across naive, central memory and regulatory T cell samples. Generated by immunoSEQ multiplex PCR, the TCRdb table keeps only in-frame clones and is missing some. Of 350,000 to 450,000 clones listed, roughly 15% are singletons. In the case of this clone: Its antigen is unknown.

Each sorted population was over 98% pure. V was clipped by 4 bases and J by 2 bases; unmatched bases: 3. Germline values: CDR1 SGHRS, CDR2 YFSETQ. The CDR3 covers 14 residues. The rearrangement joins TRBV5-1 to TRBJ1-5; 7 bases map to TRBD1. The sequence came from a woman between 18 and 29 years old in good health. Sequencing used naive CD4+ T cells from blood. The CDR3 DNA reads TGCGCCAGCAGCCCCACAGGGGGCAATCAGCCCCAGCATTTT. Its translation: CASSPTGGNQPQHF.